Listed here are 32 T cell receptor beta chains from one sample, sequenced in a study of shared clonotypes between healthy human individuals. Data came from immunoSEQ multiplex PCR; TCRdb stores just in-frame clones and leaves some out. The sample gives more than 550,000 clones, about nine tenths of which show up once; 30% to 40% is in the top ten. The specimen sequenced was memory CD8+ T cells from PBMCs. Stated subset: CD45RO+ cells pooled with CCR7-negative TemRA cells. The receptors stem from a man aged 18 to 29 in good health. Some clones in this sample may be carry-over from other donors' samples.

The chain recombines TRBV30 with TRBJ2-7; 10 nucleotides line up with TRBD2. The V segment lost 0 bases and the J segment 3 bases; nucleotides outside the gene matches: 2. The CDR3 runs 14 residues. Germline V CDR1 and CDR2: GTSNPN, SVGIG (reference sequence). The CDR3 here is CAWSVGLADYEQYF. CDR3 coding DNA: TGTGCCTGGAGTGTAGGACTAGCGGACTACGAGCAGTACTTC.

About this clone: At one boundary the junction diverges from the germline segment, which might be a read error. The V gene is TRBV19, the J gene TRBJ1-5; maybe TRBD1 (5 bases). The CDR3 spans 19 residues. Germline V lookup: CDR1 LNHDA, CDR2 SQIVND (reference sequence). The CDR3 here is CASNIQDFGLRPSNQPQHF. For the CDR3, the DNA is TGTGCCAGTAATATACAGGATTTCGGCTTAAGGCCCAGCAATCAGCCCCAGCATTTT.

The chain carries TRBV9 and TRBJ2-3; D uncertain. V was shortened by 1 base and J by 3 bases, with 6 bases between the two germline ends. Germline V gives CDR1 SGDLS, CDR2 YYNGEE. The CDR3 extends over 13 amino acids. In DNA form, the CDR3 reads TGTGCCAGCAGCGTATTCGAGACAGATACGCAGTATTTT. It translates to CASSVFETDTQYF.

This clone was counted at least ten times. J is TRBJ2-5 and V is TRBV15; the D is unclear. CDR3 length: 13 amino acids. Trimming took off 8 bases at V and 1 base at J, with 11 bases between the two ends. Germline V gene sequence: CDR1 LNHNV, CDR2 YYDKDF (reference sequence). The CDR3 sequence is CATQVRIQETQYF. The CDR3 region has the DNA TGTGCCACCCAGGTCAGGATCCAAGAGACCCAGTACTTC.

This sequence joins TRBV13 and TRBJ2-1; TRBD1 aligns across 7 bases. The CDR3 is made up of 12 amino acids. Germline V gene sequence: CDR1 PRHDT, CDR2 FYEKMQ (reference sequence). V gave up 3 bases and J gave up 9 bases; unmatched junction bases: 2. The DNA for the CDR3 is TGTGCCAGCAGCTTTGACAGGGTTGAGCAGTTCTTC. It specifies CASSFDRVEQFF.

The CDR3 here is CASSQGDYSGNTIYF. The CDR3 DNA sequence: TGCGCCAGCAGCCAAGGGGACTACTCTGGAAACACCATATATTTT. V is TRBV4-1 and J is TRBJ1-3, with D tentatively TRBD1 (5 bases). The germline V gene encodes CDR1 MGHRA and CDR2 YSYEKL. Trimming removed 1 base from V and 0 bases from J, with 7 bases in between. The length of the CDR3 is 15 residues.

This chain connects TRBV11-2 to TRBJ2-5; either TRBD1 or TRBD2 may fit D (5 bases each). V lost 3 bases, J lost 0 bases, and 17 bases lay in between. Germline CDR1 reads SGHAT; CDR2 reads FQNNGV. The CDR3 contains 17 residues. The DNA for the CDR3 is TGTGCCAGCAGCTTCTTATATCCGGGACGGTACCAAGAGACCCAGTACTTC. Translation: CASSFLYPGRYQETQYF.

The chain combines TRBV7-3 with TRBJ2-3; D might be TRBD2 (6 bases). This CDR3 region has 15 residues. Trimming left V 4 bases short and J 5 bases short, with 16 bases between. Germline lookup yields CDR1 SGHTA and CDR2 FQGTGA. For the CDR3, the DNA is TGTGCCAGCAGCTCAACGAGGCTCGGGGGAGATACGCAGTATTTT. This translates into CASSSTRLGGDTQYF.

CDR3 region: CASSIDSQDRGPYEQYF. In nucleotides, the CDR3 is TGTGCCAGTAGTATAGATTCCCAGGACAGGGGGCCCTACGAGCAGTACTTC. V is TRBV19 and J is TRBJ2-7; 11 bases align to TRBD1. Germline V CDR1 and CDR2: LNHDA, SQIVND (reference sequence). V was clipped by 0 bases and J by 2 bases; unmatched bases: 6. The CDR3 totals 17 residues.

This chain joins TRBV27 and TRBJ1-5; D is unclear. Trimming left V 5 bases short and J 6 bases short, with 14 bases between. The CDR3 runs 14 residues. In germline, CDR1 is MNHEY, CDR2 SMNVEV (reference sequence). DNA for the CDR3: TGTGCCAGCAGTCCAATAGGAGGTGGTCAGCCCCAGCATTTT. Protein: CASSPIGGGQPQHF.

As for this clone: A junction boundary mismatches the germline segment, possibly from a read error. V is TRBV4-3 and J is TRBJ2-1; 7 nucleotides line up with TRBD1. The CDR3 is made up of 14 amino acids. Germline V gene sequence: CDR1 LGHNA, CDR2 YSLEER. CDR3 region: CASSQARWWDSLLF. The CDR3 DNA is TGCGCCAGCAGCCAAGCGAGGTGGTGGGACAGCCTTCTCTTC.

This clone was seen once. V and J are TRBV5-6 and TRBJ2-7; D perhaps matches TRBD1 (5 bases). This CDR3 is built from 13 residues. The germline V and J ends were trimmed by 0 bases and 6 bases, with 10 bases remaining between them. CDR1 is SGHDT, CDR2 YYEEEE, per germline. The CDR3 spells CASSLGQGGEQYF. CDR3 nucleotide sequence: TGTGCCAGCAGCTTGGGGCAGGGTGGCGAGCAGTACTTC.

V and J are TRBV28 and TRBJ2-7; D not certain. The CDR3 consists of 13 residues. The germline gives CDR1 MDHEN, CDR2 SYDVKM. V lost 2 bases and J lost 1, with 6 bases in between. CDR3 coding DNA: TGTGCCAGCAGTTTACTGGAATCCTACGAGCAGTACTTC. Amino acid sequence: CASSLLESYEQYF.

V is TRBV7-9 and J is TRBJ2-7; 7 nucleotides line up with TRBD1. This CDR3 has 14 residues. With 5 bases clipped from V and 2 bases from J, the junction kept 6 bases outside the gene matches. Germline V gives CDR1 SEHNR, CDR2 FQNEAQ (reference sequence). DNA for the CDR3: TGTGCCAGCAGCCCACGGACAGGAACCTACGAGCAGTACTTC. Its protein is CASSPRTGTYEQYF.

The chain is built from TRBV11-3 and TRBJ2-7; TRBD2 aligns across 7 bases. With 3 bases clipped from V and 6 bases from J, the junction kept 2 bases outside the gene matches. Germline lookup yields CDR1 SGHNT and CDR2 YENEEA. This CDR3 comprises 12 residues. The CDR3 protein is CASSFGTTEQYF. The DNA of the CDR3 is TGTGCCAGCAGCTTTGGGACTACCGAGCAGTACTTC.

This CDR3 reads CASSSHRGKNEQFF. The CDR3 DNA follows: TGTGCCAGCAGTTCGCACCGGGGGAAGAATGAGCAGTTCTTC. The gene calls are TRBV28 and TRBJ2-1; possibly TRBD2 for D (6 bases). Germline V gene sequence: CDR1 MDHEN, CDR2 SYDVKM. The CDR3 is 14 residues long. Deletions cut 4 bases from V and 7 bases from J, with 14 bases between. The entire variable domain, with the rest obtained from reference TRBV28 and TRBJ2-1, is as follows: DVKVTQSSRYLVKRTGEKVFLECVQDMDHENMFWYRQDPGLGLRLIYFSYDVKMKEKGDIPEGYSVSREKKERFSLILESASTNQTSMYLCASSSHRGKNEQFFGPGTRLTVL.

This sequence joins TRBV28 and TRBJ2-2; tentatively, D is TRBD2 (6 bases). The CDR3 is 18 residues long. The V end lost 5 bases, the J end lost 5 bases, and 24 bases lay between the germline ends. Per the germline V gene, CDR1 is MDHEN and CDR2 is SYDVKM. The CDR3 reads CASSKAGRMSLGTGELFF. CDR3 nucleotide sequence: TGTGCCAGCAGTAAAGCGGGCAGAATGAGCCTGGGGACCGGGGAGCTGTTTTTT.

This chain uses TRBV11-2 with TRBJ2-7; no firm D call. This CDR3 is built from 16 residues. Germline lookup yields CDR1 SGHAT and CDR2 FQNNGV. The V and J ends lost 5 bases and 1 base respectively, with 18 bases between them. CDR3 amino acids: CASSPPTIGLSYEQYF. The CDR3 DNA reads TGTGCCAGCAGCCCCCCGACCATAGGCTTGTCCTACGAGCAGTACTTC.

This chain uses TRBV6-5 with TRBJ2-7, with a tentative D call TRBD2 (5 bases). Trimming removed 5 bases at V and 3 bases at J, with 14 bases between. CDR1 MNHEY and CDR2 SVGAGI come from the germline V gene. The CDR3 has 14 amino acids. In DNA, the CDR3 is TGTGCCAGCAGTGATAGCTGGGGAGACTACGAGCAGTACTTC. Encoded protein: CASSDSWGDYEQYF.

V gene TRBV28 combines with J gene TRBJ1-2; D is perhaps TRBD1 (6 bases). Looked up from germline, CDR1 is MDHEN and CDR2 is SYDVKM. The CDR3 totals 16 residues. V was shortened by 2 bases and J by 4 bases, with 17 bases between the two germline ends. CDR3 DNA: TGTGCCAGCAGTTTAGGCGGCGGGGGGCTCTCCTATGGCTACACCTTC. Translated: CASSLGGGGLSYGYTF.

This clone has a single count. The chain combines TRBV7-3 with TRBJ2-5; 7 bases map to TRBD2. V was clipped by 3 bases and J by 6 bases; unmatched bases: 10. This CDR3 has 15 amino acids. Germline V gene sequence: CDR1 SGHTA, CDR2 FQGTGA. CDR3 in amino acids: CASSFGLVGPKTQYF. The CDR3 DNA reads as TGTGCCAGCAGCTTCGGACTAGTCGGCCCCAAGACCCAGTACTTC.

In its sample, this clone was seen once. CDR3 protein: CASSAERTSVNNEQFF. The CDR3 DNA follows: TGTGCCAGCAGCGCCGAGCGGACTAGCGTAAACAATGAGCAGTTCTTC. The chain links TRBV9 to TRBJ2-1; 9 bases agree with TRBD2. Looked up from germline, CDR1 is SGDLS and CDR2 is YYNGEE. V shed 3 bases and J 5 bases; nucleotides not matched to a gene: 9. CDR3 length: 16 amino acids.

This rearrangement joins TRBV28 to TRBJ2-2; the D gene is possibly TRBD2 (6 bases). Germline V gives CDR1 MDHEN, CDR2 SYDVKM. There are 14 residues in the CDR3. V shed 3 bases and J shed 6 bases, with 11 bases lying between them. The CDR3 nucleotides are TGTGCCAGCAGTTTGGGGCTAGCGCCCGGGGAGCTGTTTTTT. Its translation is CASSLGLAPGELFF.

On this clone itself: The same CDR3 arises from other DNA sequences in this sample as well. The genes are TRBV30 and TRBJ2-7, with 11 nucleotides matching TRBD2. CDR3 length equals 13 residues. CDR1 and CDR2 from the germline V gene are GTSNPN and SVGIG (reference sequence). Trimming at V came to 3 bases and at J to 2 bases, leaving 0 bases not matched to a gene. CDR3 residues: CAWRTSGAYEQYF. CDR3 DNA sequence: TGTGCCTGGAGGACTAGCGGGGCCTACGAGCAGTACTTC.

The chain has TRBV30 and TRBJ1-6, with 10 bases identical to TRBD1. This CDR3 region has 13 residues. The junction had 7 bases not matched to a gene; V was cut back by 4 bases and J by 13 bases. Germline loops: CDR1 GTSNPN, CDR2 SVGIG (reference sequence). The chain's CDR3 is CAWNPGQGPPLHF. For the CDR3, the DNA is TGTGCCTGGAATCCGGGACAGGGGCCTCCCCTCCACTTT.

In this sample, this clone turned up a few times. The chain combines TRBV7-9 with TRBJ2-7; no clear D gene. Germline assignment: CDR1 SEHNR and CDR2 FQNEAQ (reference sequence). V was clipped by 4 bases and J by 3 bases, with 4 bases between them. The CDR3 has 11 residues. This chain's CDR3 is CASSSHYEQYF. The DNA of the CDR3 is TGTGCCAGCAGCTCCCACTACGAGCAGTACTTC.

The V gene is TRBV19, the J gene TRBJ2-6; 8 positions agree with TRBD1. The CDR3 runs to 16 residues. With V trimmed by 3 bases and J by 2 bases, 3 bases remained unmatched. Germline CDR1 is LNHDA and CDR2 is SQIVND (reference sequence). The CDR3 sequence: CASSITGGPGANVLTF. DNA for the CDR3: TGTGCCAGTAGTATCACAGGGGGGCCTGGGGCCAACGTCCTGACTTTC.

The J gene is TRBJ2-7, the V gene TRBV9; TRBD1 or TRBD2 may be the D gene (6 bases each). This CDR3 region has 15 residues. V was pared by 0 bases and J by 3 bases, with 13 bases between. Per the germline V gene, CDR1 is SGDLS and CDR2 is YYNGEE. The CDR3 bases are TGTGCCAGCAGCGTAGGGGGGGCCCACGGCTACGAGCAGTACTTC. Amino acid sequence: CASSVGGAHGYEQYF.

The J gene is TRBJ1-5, the V gene TRBV7-8, with D possibly matching TRBD1 (5 bases). Germline V gene data show CDR1 as SGHVS and CDR2 as FQNEAQ. V was cut by 2 bases and J by 4 bases, with 15 bases left in between. The CDR3 contains 16 residues. The CDR3 spells CASSLSRVGLNQPQHF. CDR3 bases: TGTGCCAGCAGCTTAAGCAGGGTCGGGTTGAATCAGCCCCAGCATTTT.

V gene TRBV5-6 combines with J gene TRBJ2-3; D is ambiguous. This CDR3 is 15 amino acids long. V dropped 5 bases and J dropped 3 bases, with 16 bases sitting between them. Germline values: CDR1 SGHDT, CDR2 YYEEEE. CDR3 region: CASRMIFSETDTQYF. Written as DNA, the CDR3 is TGTGCCAGCAGGATGATATTTTCGGAGACAGATACGCAGTATTTT.

This chain connects TRBV7-9 to TRBJ1-2, with a weak D call TRBD1 (6 bases). Germline V lookup: CDR1 SEHNR, CDR2 FQNEAQ (reference sequence). The germline V and J ends were trimmed by 4 bases and 2 bases, with 11 bases remaining between them. CDR3 length equals 14 residues. This chain's CDR3 is CASSWATGNYGYTF. In nucleotides, the CDR3 is TGTGCCAGCAGCTGGGCGACAGGCAACTATGGCTACACCTTC.

The chain couples TRBV7-6 to TRBJ2-7; no definite D call. V was shortened by 0 bases and J by 1 base, with 7 bases between the two germline ends. This CDR3 comprises 14 residues. Germline loops: CDR1 SGHVS, CDR2 FNYEAQ. This CDR3 is CASSLADGSYEQYF. Written as DNA, the CDR3 is TGTGCCAGCAGCTTAGCGGACGGGTCCTACGAGCAGTACTTC.